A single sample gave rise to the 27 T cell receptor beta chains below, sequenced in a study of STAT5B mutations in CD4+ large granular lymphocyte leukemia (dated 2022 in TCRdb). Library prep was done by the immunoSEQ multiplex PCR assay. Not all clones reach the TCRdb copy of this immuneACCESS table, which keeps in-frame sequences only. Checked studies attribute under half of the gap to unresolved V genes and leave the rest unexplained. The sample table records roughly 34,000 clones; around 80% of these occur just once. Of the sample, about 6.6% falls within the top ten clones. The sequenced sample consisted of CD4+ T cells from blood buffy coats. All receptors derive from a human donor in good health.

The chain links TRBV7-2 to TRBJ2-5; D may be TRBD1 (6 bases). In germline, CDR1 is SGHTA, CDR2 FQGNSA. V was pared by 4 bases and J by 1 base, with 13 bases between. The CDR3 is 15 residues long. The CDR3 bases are TGTGCCAGCAGCTCCCAGGACAGCGCCCAAGAGACCCAGTACTTC. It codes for CASSSQDSAQETQYF.

This CDR3 reads CASSERITLNTEAFF. The CDR3, as DNA: TGTGCCAGCAGTGAACGAATTACCTTGAACACTGAAGCTTTCTTT. The rearrangement links TRBV2 to TRBJ1-1; D call uncertain. Germline-derived CDR1 and CDR2 are SNHLY and FYNNEI. V dropped 2 bases and J dropped 0 bases, with 10 bases sitting between them. CDR3 length: 15 residues.

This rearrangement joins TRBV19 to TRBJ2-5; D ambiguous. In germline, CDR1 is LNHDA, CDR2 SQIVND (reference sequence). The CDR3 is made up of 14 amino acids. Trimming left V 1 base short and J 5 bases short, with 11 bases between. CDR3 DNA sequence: TGTGCCAGTAGTATAGGGGGATGGTCGGAGACCCAGTACTTC. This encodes CASSIGGWSETQYF.

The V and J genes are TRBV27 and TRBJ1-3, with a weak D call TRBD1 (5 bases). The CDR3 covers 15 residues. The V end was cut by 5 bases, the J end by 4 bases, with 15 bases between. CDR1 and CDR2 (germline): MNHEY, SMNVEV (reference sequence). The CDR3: CASSKLGTQGNTIYF. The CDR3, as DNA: TGTGCCAGCAGTAAACTCGGGACCCAGGGAAACACCATATATTTT.

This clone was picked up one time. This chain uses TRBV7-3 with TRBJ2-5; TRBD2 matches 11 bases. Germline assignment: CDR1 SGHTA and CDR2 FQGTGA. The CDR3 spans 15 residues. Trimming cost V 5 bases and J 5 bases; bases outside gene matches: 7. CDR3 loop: CASSDSGGAEETQYF. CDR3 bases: TGTGCCAGCAGCGATAGCGGGGGGGCAGAGGAGACCCAGTACTTC. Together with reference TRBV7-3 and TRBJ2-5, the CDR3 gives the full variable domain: GAGVSQTPSNKVTEKGKYVELRCDPISGHTALYWYRQSLGQGPEFLIYFQGTGAADDSGLPNDRFFAVRPEGSVSTLKIQRTERGDSAVYLCASSDSGGAEETQYFGPGTRLLVL.

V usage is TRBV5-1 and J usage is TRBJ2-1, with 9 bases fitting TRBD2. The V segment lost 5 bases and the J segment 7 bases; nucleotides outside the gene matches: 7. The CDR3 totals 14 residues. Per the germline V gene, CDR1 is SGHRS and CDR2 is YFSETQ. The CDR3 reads CASRDNAGGNEQFF. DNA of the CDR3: TGCGCCAGCAGGGATAATGCGGGAGGGAATGAGCAGTTCTTC.

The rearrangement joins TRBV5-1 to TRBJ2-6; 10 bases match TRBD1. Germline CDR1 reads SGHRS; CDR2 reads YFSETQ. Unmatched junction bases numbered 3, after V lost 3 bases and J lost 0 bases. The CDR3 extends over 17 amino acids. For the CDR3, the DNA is TGCGCCAGCAGCTCCGGGACAGGGGTCTCTGGGGCCAACGTCCTGACTTTC. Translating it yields CASSSGTGVSGANVLTF.

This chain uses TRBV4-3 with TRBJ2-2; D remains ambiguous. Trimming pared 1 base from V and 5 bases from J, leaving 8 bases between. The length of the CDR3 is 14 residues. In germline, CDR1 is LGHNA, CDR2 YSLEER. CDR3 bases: TGCGCCAGCAGCCAAGTTGGAAGAACCGGGGAGCTGTTTTTT. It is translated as CASSQVGRTGELFF.

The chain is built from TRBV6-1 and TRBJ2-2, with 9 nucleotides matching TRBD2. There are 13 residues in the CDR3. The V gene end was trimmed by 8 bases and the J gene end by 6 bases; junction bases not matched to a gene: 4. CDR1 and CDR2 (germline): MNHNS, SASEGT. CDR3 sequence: CASRTSVPGELFF. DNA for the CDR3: TGTGCCAGCCGGACTAGCGTTCCCGGGGAGCTGTTTTTT.

DNA of the CDR3: TGCGCCAGCAGCTACTCCGGGCAAAATGAGCAGTTCTTC. It yields the protein CASSYSGQNEQFF. This sequence joins TRBV5-1 and TRBJ2-1; unclear D gene. The CDR3 loop spans 13 amino acids. Looked up from germline, CDR1 is SGHRS and CDR2 is YFSETQ. V was cut by 3 bases and J by 7 bases, with 11 bases left in between.

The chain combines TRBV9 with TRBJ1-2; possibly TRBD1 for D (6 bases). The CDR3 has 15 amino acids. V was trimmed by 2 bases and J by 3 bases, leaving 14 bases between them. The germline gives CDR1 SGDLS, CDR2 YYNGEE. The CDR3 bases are TGTGCCAGCAGCGTCGCTCCGTCAGGGGACTATGGCTACACCTTC. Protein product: CASSVAPSGDYGYTF.

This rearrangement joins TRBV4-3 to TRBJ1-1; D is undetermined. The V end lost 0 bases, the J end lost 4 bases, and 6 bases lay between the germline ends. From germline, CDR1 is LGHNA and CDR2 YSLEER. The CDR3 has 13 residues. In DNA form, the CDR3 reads TGCGCCAGCAGCCAAGATGTAATCACTGAAGCTTTCTTT. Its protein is CASSQDVITEAFF.

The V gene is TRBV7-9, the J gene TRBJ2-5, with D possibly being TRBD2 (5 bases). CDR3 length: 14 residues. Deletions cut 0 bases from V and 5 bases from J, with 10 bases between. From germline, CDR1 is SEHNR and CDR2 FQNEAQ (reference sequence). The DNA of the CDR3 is TGTGCCAGCAGCTTAGCGGGAGTCGCCGAGACCCAGTACTTC. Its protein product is CASSLAGVAETQYF.

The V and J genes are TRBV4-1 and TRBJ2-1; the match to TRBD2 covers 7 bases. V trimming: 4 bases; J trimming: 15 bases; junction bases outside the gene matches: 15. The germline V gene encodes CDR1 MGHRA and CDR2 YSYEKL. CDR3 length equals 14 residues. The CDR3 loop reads CASSPASAGRAPFF. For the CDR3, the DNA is TGCGCCAGCAGCCCAGCCTCAGCGGGGCGGGCGCCGTTCTTC.

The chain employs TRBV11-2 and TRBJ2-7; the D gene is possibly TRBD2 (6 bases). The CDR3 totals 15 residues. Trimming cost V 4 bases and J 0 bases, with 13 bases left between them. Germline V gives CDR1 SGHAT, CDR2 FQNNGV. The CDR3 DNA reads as TGTGCCAGCAGCTCCCTTGGAGGGCGCTCCTACGAGCAGTACTTC. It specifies CASSSLGGRSYEQYF.

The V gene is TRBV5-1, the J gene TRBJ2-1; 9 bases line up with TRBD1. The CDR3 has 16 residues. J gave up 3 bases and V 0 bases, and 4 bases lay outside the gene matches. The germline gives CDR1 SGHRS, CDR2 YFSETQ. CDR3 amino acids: CASSLAQGASYNEQFF. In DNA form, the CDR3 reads TGCGCCAGCAGCTTGGCACAGGGGGCGAGCTACAATGAGCAGTTCTTC.

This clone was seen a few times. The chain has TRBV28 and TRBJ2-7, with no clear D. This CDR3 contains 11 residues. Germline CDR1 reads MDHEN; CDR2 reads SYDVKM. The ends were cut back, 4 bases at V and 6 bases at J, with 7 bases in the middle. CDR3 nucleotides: TGTGCCAGCAGTTCGACGGTCGAGCAGTACTTC. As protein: CASSSTVEQYF.

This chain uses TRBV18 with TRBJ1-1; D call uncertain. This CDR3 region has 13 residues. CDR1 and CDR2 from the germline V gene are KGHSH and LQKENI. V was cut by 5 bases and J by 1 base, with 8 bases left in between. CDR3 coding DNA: TGTGCCAGCTCAGTCAACGCGAACACTGAAGCTTTCTTT. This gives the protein CASSVNANTEAFF.

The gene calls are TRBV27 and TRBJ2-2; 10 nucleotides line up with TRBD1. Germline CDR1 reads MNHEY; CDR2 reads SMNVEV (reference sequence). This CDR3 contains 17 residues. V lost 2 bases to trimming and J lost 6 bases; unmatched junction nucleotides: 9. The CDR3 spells CASSLRGGQGFPGELFF. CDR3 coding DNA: TGTGCCAGCAGTTTACGAGGGGGACAGGGGTTTCCCGGGGAGCTGTTTTTT.

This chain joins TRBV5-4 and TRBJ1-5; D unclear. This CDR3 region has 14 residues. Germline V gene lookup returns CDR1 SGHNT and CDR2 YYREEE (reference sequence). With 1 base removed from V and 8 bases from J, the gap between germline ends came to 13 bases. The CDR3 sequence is CASSLRGDSEPQHF. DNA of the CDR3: TGTGCCAGCAGCTTGCGGGGTGATTCGGAGCCCCAGCATTTT.

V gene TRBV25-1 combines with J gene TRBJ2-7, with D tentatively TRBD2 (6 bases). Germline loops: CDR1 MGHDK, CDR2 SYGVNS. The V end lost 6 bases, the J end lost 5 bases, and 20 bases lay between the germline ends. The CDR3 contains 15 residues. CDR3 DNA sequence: TGTGCCAGCAGAGCTGCCGGGATTAGCGGCCACGAGCAGTACTTC. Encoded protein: CASRAAGISGHEQYF.

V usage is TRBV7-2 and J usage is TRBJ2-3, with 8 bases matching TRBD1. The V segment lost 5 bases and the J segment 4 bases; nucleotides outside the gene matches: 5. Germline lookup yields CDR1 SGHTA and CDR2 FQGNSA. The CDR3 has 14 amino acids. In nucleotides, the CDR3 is TGTGCCAGCAGCAGTCGACAGGGGCCAGATACGCAGTATTTT. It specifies CASSSRQGPDTQYF.

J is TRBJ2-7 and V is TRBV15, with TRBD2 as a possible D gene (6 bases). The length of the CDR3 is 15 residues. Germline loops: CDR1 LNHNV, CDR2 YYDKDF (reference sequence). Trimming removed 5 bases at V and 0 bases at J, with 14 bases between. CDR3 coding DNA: TGTGCCACCAGCTCGAGCGGGTCCGGCTCCTACGAGCAGTACTTC. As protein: CATSSSGSGSYEQYF.

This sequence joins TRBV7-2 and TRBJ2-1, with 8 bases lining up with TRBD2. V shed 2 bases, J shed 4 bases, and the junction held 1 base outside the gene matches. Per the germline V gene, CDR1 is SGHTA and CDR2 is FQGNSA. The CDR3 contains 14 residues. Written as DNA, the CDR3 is TGTGCCAGCAGCTTAACTAGCGGATACAATGAGCAGTTCTTC. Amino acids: CASSLTSGYNEQFF.

CDR3 residues: CASGLGDDRGSEQFF. CDR3 DNA sequence: TGTGCTAGTGGTTTGGGGGACGACCGGGGGAGTGAGCAGTTCTTC. The V gene is TRBV12-5, the J gene TRBJ2-1; tentatively, D is TRBD2 (6 bases). With 1 base removed from V and 9 bases from J, the gap between germline ends came to 16 bases. The CDR3 has 15 amino acids. Germline CDR1 and CDR2: LGHNT and FRNRAP.

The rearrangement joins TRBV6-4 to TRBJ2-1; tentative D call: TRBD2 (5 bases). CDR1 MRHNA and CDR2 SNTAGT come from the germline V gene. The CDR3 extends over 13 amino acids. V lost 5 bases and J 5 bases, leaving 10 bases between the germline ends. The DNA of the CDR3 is TGTGCCAGCAGTCTAGCTATTGACAATGAGCAGTTCTTC. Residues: CASSLAIDNEQFF.

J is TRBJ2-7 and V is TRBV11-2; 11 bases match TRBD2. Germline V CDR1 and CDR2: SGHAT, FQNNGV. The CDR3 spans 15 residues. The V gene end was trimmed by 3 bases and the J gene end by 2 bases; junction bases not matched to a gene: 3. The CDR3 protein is CASSLTSGTTYEQYF. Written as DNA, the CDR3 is TGTGCCAGCAGCTTGACTAGCGGGACCACCTACGAGCAGTACTTC.